This T cell receptor beta chain was captured in a study of blood T cell repertoires in COVID-19. The overall study: The United States, Italy and Spain supplied acute and convalescent COVID-19 samples. T cells, B-cell-depleted T cells, or PBMCs provided the cDNA or gDNA that served as material.

Sequencing was performed with immunoSEQ multiplex PCR; in TCRdb, only in-frame clones are kept and a portion is missing. This table holds about 300,000 clones, approximately 84% found once. This CDR3 region has 15 residues. Looked up from germline, CDR1 is LGHDT and CDR2 is YNNKEL (reference sequence). V trimming: 4 bases; J trimming: 5 bases; junction bases outside the gene matches: 8. The chain is built from TRBV3-1 (or the pseudogene TRBV3-2) and TRBJ1-1, with 9 bases lining up with TRBD1. The specimen sequenced was PBMCs or T cells enriched from blood (not recorded which). This clonotype was obtained from a woman between 18 and 29 years old who had recovered from COVID-19. In nucleotides, the CDR3 is TGTGCCAGCAGCCCCCCGACAGGGGGATGGACTGAAGCTTTCTTT. Protein product: CASSPPTGGWTEAFF.